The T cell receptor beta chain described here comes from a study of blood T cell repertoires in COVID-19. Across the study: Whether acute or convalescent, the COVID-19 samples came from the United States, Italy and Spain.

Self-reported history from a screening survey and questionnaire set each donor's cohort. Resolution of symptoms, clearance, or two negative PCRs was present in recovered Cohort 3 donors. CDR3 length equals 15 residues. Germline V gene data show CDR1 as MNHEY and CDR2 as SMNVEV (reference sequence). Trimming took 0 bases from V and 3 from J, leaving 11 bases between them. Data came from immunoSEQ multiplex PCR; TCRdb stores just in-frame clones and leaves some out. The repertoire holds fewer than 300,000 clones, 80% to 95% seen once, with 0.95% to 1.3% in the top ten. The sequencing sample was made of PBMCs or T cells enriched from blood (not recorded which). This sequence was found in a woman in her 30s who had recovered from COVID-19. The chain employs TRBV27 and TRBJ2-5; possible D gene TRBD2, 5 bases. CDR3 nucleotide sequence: TGTGCCAGCAGTTTATCTTTAGAGGGTAAAGAGACCCAGTACTTC. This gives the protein CASSLSLEGKETQYF.